This section outlines one TCR beta chain sequence together with its context. Its antigen is as yet unknown. This specimen comes from a study of T-cell memory formation after mild COVID-19. Study-level points and caveats: Contracting CD4+ clones sat mainly in CM and EM; CD8+ in EMRA. There was a balanced CD4/CD8 profile in clones contracting day 15 to 85, and later expanders leaned CD4+. Second-wave clones peaking on day 37 lacked confirmed SARS-CoV-2 specificity. Several responding clones turned up in pre-infection memory, indicating that cross-reactive memory may have taken part.

The CDR3 spans 15 residues. The V and J ends lost 4 bases and 6 bases, in that order; junction bases with no gene match: 6. Using its own MiXCR run on the 5' RACE reads, TCRdb lists one record per CDR3 protein. The sample has about 620,000 distinct CDR3 sequences, 15% to 20% seen once. The chain combines TRBV12-3 or TRBV12-4 with TRBJ2-3; 11 nucleotides line up with TRBD2. What was sequenced was PBMCs or a T cell subset sorted from them (not recorded which). The clonotype originates from an adult woman who had mild COVID-19 (a few samples of this study predate the infection). Cell type and time point are not known. The DNA of the CDR3 is TGTGCCAGCAGTTCCCCCGGGACTAGCGGTGATACGCAGTATTTT. As protein: CASSSPGTSGDTQYF.